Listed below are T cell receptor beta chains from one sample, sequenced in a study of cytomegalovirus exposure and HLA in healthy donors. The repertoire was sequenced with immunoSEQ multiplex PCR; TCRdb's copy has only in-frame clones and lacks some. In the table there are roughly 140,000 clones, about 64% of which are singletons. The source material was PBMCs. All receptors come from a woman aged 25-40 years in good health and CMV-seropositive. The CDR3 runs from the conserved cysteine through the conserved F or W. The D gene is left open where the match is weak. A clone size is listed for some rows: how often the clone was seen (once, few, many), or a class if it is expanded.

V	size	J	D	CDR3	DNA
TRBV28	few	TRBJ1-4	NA	CASSLFRGGGAVKLFF	TGTGCCAGCAGTTTATTCCGGGGAGGTGGGGCAGTGAAACTGTTTTTT
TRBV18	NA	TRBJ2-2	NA	CASSPPTGLTGELFF	TGTGCCAGCTCACCACCCACAGGGTTGACCGGGGAGCTGTTTTTT
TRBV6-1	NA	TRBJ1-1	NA	CASSEFHGEGEAFF	TGTGCCAGCAGTGAATTCCATGGAGAGGGTGAAGCTTTCTTT
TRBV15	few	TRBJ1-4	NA	CATSKGTNEKLFF	TGTGCCACCAGCAAGGGGACTAATGAAAAACTGTTTTTT
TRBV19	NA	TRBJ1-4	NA	CASSRTGRNEKLFF	TGTGCCAGTAGTAGGACGGGGAGGAATGAAAAACTGTTTTTT
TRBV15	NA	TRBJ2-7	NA	CATSRDRTVYEQYF	TGTGCCACCAGCAGAGATCGGACTGTCTACGAGCAGTACTTC
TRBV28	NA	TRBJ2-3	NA	CASTPPLTDTQYF	TGTGCCAGCACCCCCCCTTTGACAGATACGCAGTATTTT
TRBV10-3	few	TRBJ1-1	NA	CAISDPQTEAFF	TGTGCCATCAGTGATCCACAAACAGAAGCTTTCTTT
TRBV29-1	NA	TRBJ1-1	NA	CSVVRTYEAFF	TGCAGCGTCGTACGCACCTATGAAGCTTTCTTT
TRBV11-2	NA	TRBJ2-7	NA	CASSPQGGRGDEQYF	TGTGCCAGCAGCCCCCAAGGGGGGAGGGGTGACGAGCAGTACTTC
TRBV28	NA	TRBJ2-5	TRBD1	CASSLPGQGDQETQYF	TGTGCCAGCAGTCTCCCGGGACAGGGTGATCAAGAGACCCAGTACTTC
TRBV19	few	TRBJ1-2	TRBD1	CASSQTGDNYGYTF	TGTGCCAGTAGCCAAACAGGGGATAACTATGGCTACACCTTC
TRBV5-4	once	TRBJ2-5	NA	CASSRPEKETQYF	TGTGCCAGCAGCCGTCCGGAGAAAGAGACCCAGTACTTC
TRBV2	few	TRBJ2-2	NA	CASSDERAGTGELFF	TGTGCCAGCAGTGATGAGCGGGCGGGCACCGGGGAGCTGTTTTTT
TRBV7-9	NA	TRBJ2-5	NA	CASSSGLGRETQYF	TGTGCCAGCAGCTCGGGTCTGGGGCGGGAGACCCAGTACTTC
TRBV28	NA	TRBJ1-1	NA	CASSFGGRLEAFF	TGTGCCAGCAGTTTTGGCGGGAGGCTGGAAGCTTTCTTT
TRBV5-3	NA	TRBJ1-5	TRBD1	CARSSEGGQRFNQPQHF	TGTGCCAGAAGCAGCGAGGGGGGACAGAGGTTCAATCAGCCCCAGCATTTT
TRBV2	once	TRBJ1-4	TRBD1	CASRNRGLEKLFF	TGTGCCAGCCGTAACAGGGGGTTGGAAAAACTGTTTTTT
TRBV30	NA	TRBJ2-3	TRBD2	CAWTSGSSSTDTQYF	TGTGCCTGGACTAGCGGCTCTTCTAGCACAGATACGCAGTATTTT
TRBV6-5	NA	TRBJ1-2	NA	CASTKPGGGYGYTF	TGTGCCAGCACCAAGCCCGGGGGGGGCTATGGCTACACCTTC
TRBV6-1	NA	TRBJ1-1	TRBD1	CASSGGTGGVTEAFF	TGTGCCAGCAGTGGAGGGACAGGGGGCGTCACTGAAGCTTTCTTT
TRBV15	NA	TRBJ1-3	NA	CATSRGQPYSSGNTIYF	TGTGCCACCAGCAGAGGACAGCCATATAGCTCTGGAAACACCATATATTTT
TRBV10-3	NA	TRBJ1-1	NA	CAISPSGGRYPSAEAFF	TGTGCCATCAGCCCCTCGGGGGGGCGGTATCCTAGCGCTGAAGCTTTCTTT
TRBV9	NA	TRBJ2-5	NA	CASSVTGFSDGSLETQYF	TGTGCCAGCAGCGTTACAGGCTTCTCGGATGGTAGCTTGGAGACCCAGTACTTC
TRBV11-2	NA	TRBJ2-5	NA	CASSPSPLRETQYF	TGTGCCAGCAGCCCGTCACCTCTGCGAGAGACCCAGTACTTC
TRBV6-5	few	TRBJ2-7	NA	CASSYSDRTYEQYF	TGTGCCAGCAGTTACTCCGACAGAACCTACGAGCAGTACTTC
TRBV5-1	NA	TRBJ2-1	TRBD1	CASSSNRGSYNEQFF	TGCGCCAGCAGCTCGAACAGGGGGTCCTACAATGAGCAGTTCTTC
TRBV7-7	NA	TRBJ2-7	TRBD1	CASSPGTGMGEQYF	TGTGCTAGCAGTCCGGGGACAGGGATGGGCGAGCAGTACTTC
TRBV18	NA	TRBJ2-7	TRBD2	CASSPETSGYEQYF	TGTGCCAGCTCACCCGAGACTAGCGGTTACGAGCAGTACTTC
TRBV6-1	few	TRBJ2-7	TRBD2	CASSETSGRGYEQYF	TGTGCCAGCAGTGAGACCAGTGGGAGGGGATACGAGCAGTACTTC
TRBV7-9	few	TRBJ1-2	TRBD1	CASLRSGGGYTF	TGTGCCAGCCTTCGTTCAGGGGGGGGCTACACCTTC
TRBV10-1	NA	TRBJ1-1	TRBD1	CASSSGTGMNTEAFF	TGCGCCAGCAGTTCAGGGACAGGAATGAACACTGAAGCTTTCTTT
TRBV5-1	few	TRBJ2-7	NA	CASSWGGHEQYF	TGCGCCAGCAGCTGGGGGGGCCACGAGCAGTACTTC
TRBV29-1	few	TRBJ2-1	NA	CSVAPNSFF	TGCAGCGTCGCACCTAATTCCTTCTTC
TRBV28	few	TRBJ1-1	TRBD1	CATKMTGTNEAFF	TGTGCCACCAAGATGACAGGGACAAATGAAGCTTTCTTT
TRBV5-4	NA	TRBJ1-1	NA	CASSLGPRAGNTEAFF	TGTGCCAGCAGCTTGGGCCCCAGGGCAGGGAACACTGAAGCTTTCTTT
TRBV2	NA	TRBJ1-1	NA	CASSIPPRAEAFF	TGTGCCAGCAGTATACCGCCGAGGGCTGAAGCTTTCTTT
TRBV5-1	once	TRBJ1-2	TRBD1	CASNLGTGAGYGYTF	TGCGCCAGCAACTTGGGGACAGGGGCCGGCTATGGCTACACCTTC
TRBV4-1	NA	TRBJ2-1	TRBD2	CASSLRSGTSGDEQFF	TGCGCCAGCAGCCTCCGATCAGGGACTAGCGGGGACGAGCAGTTCTTC
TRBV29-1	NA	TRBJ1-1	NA	CSGGGFGTEAFF	TGCAGCGGGGGGGGGTTCGGCACTGAAGCTTTCTTT
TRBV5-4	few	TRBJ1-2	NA	CASSSTIAGFRVYTF	TGTGCCAGCAGCTCGACGATAGCCGGGTTCCGTGTCTACACCTTC
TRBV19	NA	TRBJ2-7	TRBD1	CASSQPDRGPSYEQYF	TGTGCCAGTAGCCAACCGGACAGGGGACCATCCTACGAGCAGTACTTC
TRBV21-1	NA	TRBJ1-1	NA	CASSKARRHLRAFF	TGTGCCAGCAGCAAAGCGCGGCGGCACCTAAGGGCTTTCTTT
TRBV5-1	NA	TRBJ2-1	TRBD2	CASIQTSGGADEQFF	TGCGCCAGCATCCAGACTAGCGGGGGGGCCGATGAGCAGTTCTTC
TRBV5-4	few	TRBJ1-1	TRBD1	CASSFDRGIAFF	TGTGCCAGCAGCTTTGACAGGGGAATAGCCTTCTTT
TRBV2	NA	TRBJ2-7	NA	CASTWGRETYEQYF	TGTGCCAGCACGTGGGGCAGAGAAACCTACGAGCAGTACTTC
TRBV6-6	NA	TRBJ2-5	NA	CASSYPRTPETQYF	TGTGCCAGCAGTTACCCCAGAACCCCAGAGACCCAGTACTTC
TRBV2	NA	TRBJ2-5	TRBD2	CASSVGGIQETQYF	TGTGCCAGCAGTGTGGGGGGGATTCAAGAGACCCAGTACTTC
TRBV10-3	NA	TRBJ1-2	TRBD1	CAISDLQGTYGYTF	TGTGCCATCAGTGACCTACAGGGGACCTATGGCTACACCTTC
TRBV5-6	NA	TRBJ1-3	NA	CASSFRPASSGNTIYF	TGTGCCAGCAGCTTTAGGCCAGCGAGCTCTGGAAACACCATATATTTT
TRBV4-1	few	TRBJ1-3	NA	CASSPSVSGNTIYF	TGCGCCAGCAGCCCCTCAGTCTCTGGAAACACCATATATTTT
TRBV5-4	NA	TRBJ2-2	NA	CASSPERVSTTGELFF	TGTGCCAGCAGCCCCGAGCGGGTCAGCACCACCGGGGAGCTGTTTTTT
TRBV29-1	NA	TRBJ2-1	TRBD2	CSSPGGGTGSYNEQFF	TGCAGCTCCCCCGGGGGGGGGACCGGCTCCTACAATGAGCAGTTCTTC
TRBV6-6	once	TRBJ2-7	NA	CASSQRVGREQYF	TGTGCCAGCAGTCAGCGGGTGGGCCGCGAGCAGTACTTC
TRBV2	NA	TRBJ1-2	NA	CASSATDGYTF	TGTGCCAGCAGTGCGACAGATGGCTACACCTTC
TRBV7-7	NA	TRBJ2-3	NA	CASSLGGNTDTQYF	TGTGCCAGCAGCTTAGGGGGCAACACAGATACGCAGTATTTT
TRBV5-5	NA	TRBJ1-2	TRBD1	CASSLIGTGRANYGYTF	TGTGCCAGCAGCTTGATAGGGACAGGGCGAGCTAACTATGGCTACACCTTC
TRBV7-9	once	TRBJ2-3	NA	CASSNSGIDTQYF	TGTGCCAGCAGCAACTCGGGGATAGATACGCAGTATTTT
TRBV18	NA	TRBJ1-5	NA	CASSQGVSLTNQPQHF	TGTGCCAGCTCACAGGGGGTGAGTCTTACCAATCAGCCCCAGCATTTT